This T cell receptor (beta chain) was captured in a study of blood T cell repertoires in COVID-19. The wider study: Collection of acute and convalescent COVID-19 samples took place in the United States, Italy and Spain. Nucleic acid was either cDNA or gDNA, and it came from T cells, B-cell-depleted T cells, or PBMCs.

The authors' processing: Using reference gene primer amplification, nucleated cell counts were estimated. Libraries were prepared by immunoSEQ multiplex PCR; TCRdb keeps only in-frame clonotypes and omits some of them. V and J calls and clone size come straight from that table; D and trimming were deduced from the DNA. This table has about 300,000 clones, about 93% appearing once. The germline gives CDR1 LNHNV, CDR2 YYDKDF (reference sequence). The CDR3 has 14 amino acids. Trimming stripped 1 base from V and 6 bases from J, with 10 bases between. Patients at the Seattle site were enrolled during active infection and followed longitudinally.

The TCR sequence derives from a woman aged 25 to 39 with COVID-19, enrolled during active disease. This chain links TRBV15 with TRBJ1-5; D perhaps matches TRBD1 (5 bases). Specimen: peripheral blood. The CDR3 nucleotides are TGTGCCACCAGCAGAGTAGGGGAGGCTCAGCCCCAGCATTTT. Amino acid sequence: CATSRVGEAQPQHF. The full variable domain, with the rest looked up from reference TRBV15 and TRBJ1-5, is DAMVIQNPRYQVTQFGKPVTLSCSQTLNHNVMYWYQQKSSQAPKLLFHYYDKDFNNEADTPDNFQSRRPNTSFCFLDIRSPGLGDTAMYLCATSRVGEAQPQHFGDGTRLSIL.